The rows below give T cell receptor beta chains drawn from one sample of a study of regulatory T cells in long-lasting Graves disease. TCRdb re-called the multiplex PCR reads with MiXCR, one entry per CDR3 protein. Of 350,000 to 450,000 distinct CDR3 sequences detected, about a fifth appear once; the ten largest clones hold less than 25%. The sequences come from peripheral blood mononuclear cells (PBMCs), collected when the disease was refractory, from a patient treated with antithyroid drugs. The receptors originated from a female donor with Graves disease. The CDR3 runs from the conserved cysteine through the conserved F or W. A D gene is named only where the DNA matches it firmly. Some rows have no size entry. The others give once, few or many, or a class for an expanded clone.

V gene	CDR3 length	clone size	D gene	J gene	CDR3 DNA	CDR3 protein
TRBV15	15	many	-	TRBJ1-1	TGTGCCACCCGACATCAAATGGCAATGAACACTGAAGCTTTCTTT	CATRHQMAMNTEAFF
TRBV7-8	11	many	-	TRBJ1-1	TGTGCCAGCATAGGATCAGCTGAAGCTTTCTTT	CASIGSAEAFF
TRBV12-3/TRBV12-4	14	few	-	TRBJ2-4	TGTGCCAGCAGCCCCCCTATGACCAAAAACATTCAGTACTTC	CASSPPMTKNIQYF
TRBV12-3/TRBV12-4	19	many	TRBD2	TRBJ2-6	TGTGCCAGCAGTCCTCCGGGACTAGCGGGTAACTCTGGGGCCAACGTCCTGACTTTC	CASSPPGLAGNSGANVLTF
TRBV12-3/TRBV12-4	14	many	-	TRBJ2-6	TGTGCCAGCAATTGGGGTTCTGGGGCCAACGTCCTGACTTTC	CASNWGSGANVLTF
TRBV7-2	13	few	-	TRBJ2-7	TGTGCCAGCAGTTCAAAGGGGTCCTACGAGCAGTACTTC	CASSSKGSYEQYF
TRBV10-3	13	-	-	TRBJ2-2	TGTGCCATCACGGGGACGAACACCGGGGAGCTGTTTTTT	CAITGTNTGELFF
TRBV28	12	many	-	TRBJ1-1	TGTGCCAGCAGAACATTAGGCACTGAAGCTTTCTTT	CASRTLGTEAFF
TRBV7-2	15	-	TRBD1	TRBJ1-1	TGTGCCAGCAGCATAAACAGGGGGCCGGACACTGAAGCTTTCTTT	CASSINRGPDTEAFF
TRBV27	14	-	-	TRBJ2-3	TGTGCCAGCAGTTTTTCCCGTGTTGCAGATACGCAGTATTTT	CASSFSRVADTQYF
TRBV11-2	16	few	-	TRBJ1-6	TGTGCCAGCAGCAAGGGTCTGAGCTCCTATAATTCACCCCTCCACTTT	CASSKGLSSYNSPLHF
TRBV28	15	once	TRBD1	TRBJ2-1	TGTGCCAGCGGCCCGAGGACAGGGTACTACAATGAGCAGTTCTTC	CASGPRTGYYNEQFF
TRBV29-1	12	many	-	TRBJ2-5	TGCAGCGTCGGGGAACCCCAAGAGACCCAGTACTTC	CSVGEPQETQYF
TRBV7-9	17	-	TRBD2	TRBJ2-5	TGTGCCAGCAGCCCCCACCCACTAGCGGTAGGGGGGGAGACCCAGTACTTC	CASSPHPLAVGGETQYF
TRBV10-3	13	many	-	TRBJ2-5	TGTGCCATCACGGCCAGGGAGAGGGAGACCCAGTACTTC	CAITARERETQYF
TRBV30	16	-	-	TRBJ2-3	TGTGCCTGGAGTGTCATGCGGCACCGAAGCACAGATACGCAGTATTTT	CAWSVMRHRSTDTQYF
TRBV7-3	14	-	TRBD2	TRBJ2-5	TGTGCCAGCGGGTCCGGGACTAGTAAACGGACCCAGTACTTC	CASGSGTSKRTQYF
TRBV4-3	17	-	-	TRBJ2-4	TGCGCCAGCAGCCAAGATGGTCCTGGCGGGTTCGAAAACATTCAGTACTTC	CASSQDGPGGFENIQYF
TRBV12-3/TRBV12-4	14	few	-	TRBJ2-1	TGTGCCAGCAGTTTAGGGGTGAGAATTCTTGAGCAGTTCTTC	CASSLGVRILEQFF
TRBV27	13	-	-	TRBJ1-2	TGTGCCAGCACCCCGGGGCCAACCTATGGCTACACCTTC	CASTPGPTYGYTF
TRBV7-3	15	few	-	TRBJ1-5	TGTGCCAGCATCAACCCTGGGGCAGGGGATCAGCCCCAGCATTTT	CASINPGAGDQPQHF
TRBV6-1	12	few	TRBD2	TRBJ2-7	TGTGCCAGCAGCTCGACTAGCGGGAGATACTACTTC	CASSSTSGRYYF
TRBV6-1	16	few	TRBD2	TRBJ2-4	TGTGCCAGCAGCGCCGGGTTCCGGGGGGGTAAAAACATTCAGTACTTC	CASSAGFRGGKNIQYF
TRBV27	14	many	-	TRBJ1-5	TGTGCCAGCAGACAGTCCTATAGCAATCAGCCCCAGCATTTT	CASRQSYSNQPQHF
TRBV6-1	14	few	-	TRBJ1-5	TGTGCCAGCAGCGACACCCATAGCAATCAGCCCCAGCATTTT	CASSDTHSNQPQHF
TRBV20-1	12	few	-	TRBJ2-4	TGCAGTGCCTCCGGGGGTCCAGACATTCAGTACTTC	CSASGGPDIQYF
TRBV6-1	15	many	TRBD2	TRBJ2-5	TGTGCCAGCAGCACGGGACTAGCGGGAAGTCAGACCCAGTACTTC	CASSTGLAGSQTQYF
TRBV12-3/TRBV12-4	13	many	-	TRBJ1-2	TGTGCCAGCAGTTTAGGACCCTGGGATGGCTACACCTTC	CASSLGPWDGYTF
TRBV7-2	16	-	TRBD1	TRBJ2-7	TGTGCCAGCAGGCCCTGGGGGACAGCCGGTTCAGGGGGGCAGTACTTC	CASRPWGTAGSGGQYF
TRBV7-2	13	many	-	TRBJ2-7	TGTGCCAGCAGCTCCCAGATCCCAGACGAGCAGTACTTC	CASSSQIPDEQYF
TRBV12-3/TRBV12-4	13	-	-	TRBJ2-3	TGTGCCAGCAGAAACGACCTAGCAGATACGCAGTATTTT	CASRNDLADTQYF
TRBV7-2	14	-	-	TRBJ2-7	TGTGCCAGCAGCCTAAAGGGACCTAACTACGAGCAGTACTTC	CASSLKGPNYEQYF
TRBV20-1	13	-	-	TRBJ2-7	TGCAGTGCCTTGGGGCAGTCCGCCTACGAGCAGTACTTC	CSALGQSAYEQYF